A single sample is the source of the 28 T cell receptor beta chains below, sequenced in a study of cytomegalovirus exposure and HLA in healthy donors. This PCR relied on a set of 60 Vbeta primers and 13 Jbeta primers. The table came from immunoSEQ multiplex PCR; TCRdb's copy has only in-frame clones and leaves some out. The table includes some 99,000 clones, under 85% detected once. The sequenced material came from PBMCs. All receptors come from a man aged 35-49 years in good health and CMV-seronegative.

Only a few counts were recorded for this clone. The rearrangement links TRBV5-4 to TRBJ1-1; tentative D call: TRBD1 (5 bases). Germline loops: CDR1 SGHNT, CDR2 YYREEE (reference sequence). This CDR3 contains 13 residues. Trimming shortened V by 0 bases and J by 10 bases, and 13 bases separated the two germline ends. The chain's CDR3 is CASSLAGLGGAFF. CDR3 DNA: TGTGCCAGCAGCTTGGCAGGGTTGGGGGGAGCTTTCTTT.

CDR3 sequence (DNA): TGTGCCAGCAGACACGGGACACCTTCCACCTACGAGCAGTACTTC. Protein sequence: CASRHGTPSTYEQYF. V usage is TRBV7-2 and J usage is TRBJ2-7; possibly TRBD1 for D (6 bases). Trimming shortened V by 6 bases and J by 2 bases, and 17 bases separated the two germline ends. Germline V gene lookup returns CDR1 SGHTA and CDR2 FQGNSA. The CDR3 is made up of 15 amino acids.

The chain uses TRBV14 and TRBJ1-2; D gene uncertain. The V gene's germline CDR1 is SGHDN and CDR2 FVKESK. This CDR3 has 12 residues. V lost 4 bases and J 5 bases, leaving 8 bases between the germline ends. The CDR3 DNA is TGTGCCAGCAGCCCATACAGTTATGGCTACACCTTC. This translates into CASSPYSYGYTF.

V and J are TRBV2 and TRBJ2-6, with a tentative D call TRBD1 (6 bases). Per the germline V gene, CDR1 is SNHLY and CDR2 is FYNNEI. The CDR3 loop spans 15 amino acids. The V end was cut by 5 bases, the J end by 1 base, with 9 bases between. CDR3 sequence reads: CASSKGVSGANVLTF. CDR3 DNA: TGTGCCAGCAGTAAGGGGGTATCTGGGGCCAACGTCCTGACTTTC. Filled out from reference TRBV2 and TRBJ2-6, the complete variable domain reads EPEVTQTPSHQVTQMGQEVILRCVPISNHLYFYWYRQILGQKVEFLVSFYNNEISEKSEIFDDQFSVERPDGSNFTLKIRSTKLEDSAMYFCASSKGVSGANVLTFGAGSRLTVL.

The chain links TRBV5-1 to TRBJ2-5, with D tentatively TRBD1 (7 bases). Looked up from germline, CDR1 is SGHRS and CDR2 is YFSETQ. The CDR3 sequence is 17 residues long. The V gene lost 1 base and the J gene lost 5 bases, with 21 bases spanning the gap. CDR3 coding DNA: TGCGCCAGCAGCTTGCACGGGACTCTTCAAGGGGGCGAGACCCAGTACTTC. It codes for CASSLHGTLQGGETQYF.

This chain links TRBV18 with TRBJ2-3; D possibly corresponds to TRBD1 (6 bases). CDR1 is KGHSH and CDR2 is LQKENI in the germline V gene. The CDR3 is 16 amino acids. Between the trimmed V and J ends, which lost 3 bases and 4 bases, there was a span of 17 bases. Here the CDR3 DNA reads TGTGCCAGCTCACCCTCCGGGACAAGAGGCGCAGATACGCAGTATTTT. This sequence encodes CASSPSGTRGADTQYF.

Concerning this clone: An end of the junction does not agree with germline; a read error may underlie this. The CDR3 sequence: CASSVSQGTNTGAFF. CDR3 bases: TGTGCCAGCAGTGTGAGTCAGGGGACGAACACTGGAGCTTTCTTT. This sequence joins TRBV6-1 and TRBJ1-1, with TRBD1 as a possible D gene (6 bases). CDR1 is MNHNS and CDR2 is SASEGT in the germline V gene. This CDR3 region has 15 residues.

The chain has TRBV5-1 and TRBJ1-2, with a tentative D call TRBD1 (6 bases). This CDR3 spans 16 amino acids. The germline V gene encodes CDR1 SGHRS and CDR2 YFSETQ. Trimming took 4 bases from V and 2 from J, leaving 18 bases between them. The CDR3 protein is CASSPAMAQGNYGYTF. The CDR3 nucleotides read TGCGCCAGCAGCCCGGCCATGGCGCAGGGGAACTATGGCTACACCTTC.

This clone was counted a single time. This chain joins TRBV18 and TRBJ2-5; D perhaps matches TRBD2 (5 bases). V lost 2 bases and J lost 2, with 12 bases in between. This CDR3 has 15 amino acids. Germline CDR1 reads KGHSH; CDR2 reads LQKENI. The CDR3 protein is CASSPILVRQETQYF. The CDR3 DNA sequence: TGTGCCAGCTCACCAATACTAGTCCGGCAAGAGACCCAGTACTTC.

V usage is TRBV27 and J usage is TRBJ2-5; 12 bases line up with TRBD1. This CDR3 contains 15 residues. Per germline, CDR1 MNHEY and CDR2 SMNVEV (reference sequence). V was clipped by 8 bases and J by 5 bases; unmatched bases: 9. In DNA, the CDR3 is TGTGCCAGCTCCACCGGGACAGGGGGCGCGGAGACCCAGTACTTC. This codes for CASSTGTGGAETQYF.

The CDR3 region is CASSYGGSVYEQYF. DNA of the CDR3: TGTGCCAGCAGTTACGGGGGGTCAGTCTACGAGCAGTACTTC. V gene TRBV6-6 combines with J gene TRBJ2-7, with a possible D match to TRBD2 (6 bases). This CDR3 has 14 residues. Germline loops: CDR1 MNHNY, CDR2 SVGAGI (reference sequence). V was cut by 2 bases and J by 3 bases, with 11 bases left in between.

This clone has only a few counts. The chain links TRBV6-5 to TRBJ1-2, with D possibly matching TRBD1 (5 bases). Trimming stripped 6 bases from V and 7 bases from J, with 15 bases between. Looked up from germline, CDR1 is MNHEY and CDR2 is SVGAGI. The CDR3 is 13 residues long. CDR3 nucleotides: TGTGCCAGCAGAGATTCGGGGGGTTTTGGCTACACCTTC. It encodes CASRDSGGFGYTF.

V is TRBV2 and J is TRBJ2-3, with 9 bases identical to TRBD2. In germline, CDR1 is SNHLY, CDR2 FYNNEI. The CDR3 covers 14 residues. V gave up 8 bases and J gave up 0 bases; unmatched junction bases: 3. The CDR3 DNA is TGTGCCAGCCAGCGGGGGGAAAGCACAGATACGCAGTATTTT. Translated: CASQRGESTDTQYF.

This chain joins TRBV25-1 and TRBJ1-1, with D possibly TRBD1 on 5 matching bases. The CDR3 extends over 16 amino acids. The germline V and J ends were trimmed by 0 bases and 5 bases, with 16 bases remaining between them. The V gene's germline CDR1 is MGHDK and CDR2 SYGVNS. CDR3 protein: CASSEYRGREGTEAFF. CDR3 DNA sequence: TGTGCCAGCAGTGAATATCGCGGCAGGGAGGGGACTGAAGCTTTCTTT.

This clone was detected only a few times. V gene TRBV6-4 combines with J gene TRBJ2-2; 8 bases agree with TRBD2. Germline CDR1 MRHNA, CDR2 SNTAGT. CDR3 length: 15 residues. V shed 3 bases, J shed 6 bases, and the junction held 6 bases outside the gene matches. The CDR3 DNA sequence: TGTGCCAGCAGTGAACGGTTGCGGGGGGCCGGGGAGCTGTTTTTT. Translating it yields CASSERLRGAGELFF.

The rearrangement joins TRBV7-2 to TRBJ1-3; 8 bases are a match to TRBD1. This CDR3 spans 14 amino acids. Germline CDR1 is SGHTA and CDR2 is FQGNSA. V lost 9 bases to trimming and J lost 2 bases; unmatched junction nucleotides: 6. In nucleotides, the CDR3 is TGTGCCAGTGGACAGGGTCTAGCTGGAAACACCATATATTTT. This translates into CASGQGLAGNTIYF.

The chain is built from TRBV27 and TRBJ1-1, with D possibly matching TRBD1 (6 bases). Per the germline V gene, CDR1 is MNHEY and CDR2 is SMNVEV (reference sequence). Trimming cost V 6 bases and J 5 bases, with 19 bases left between them. This CDR3 is built from 15 residues. DNA of the CDR3: TGTGCCAGCAGCCCCTGGGCGGGGGCAAATACTGAAGCTTTCTTT. Translating it yields CASSPWAGANTEAFF.

The gene calls are TRBV2 and TRBJ1-6; 9 bases are a match to TRBD1. CDR3 size: 15 residues. V trimming: 7 bases; J trimming: 8 bases; junction bases outside the gene matches: 9. Germline assignment: CDR1 SNHLY and CDR2 FYNNEI. CDR3 sequence reads: CASTDRGQGDSPLHF. The CDR3 DNA sequence: TGTGCCAGCACCGACAGGGGACAGGGCGATTCACCCCTCCACTTT.

This clone was recorded a few times. The chain uses TRBV7-9 and TRBJ2-1; 10 positions match TRBD1. The CDR3 loop spans 13 amino acids. Per the germline V gene, CDR1 is SEHNR and CDR2 is FQNEAQ (reference sequence). V trimming: 11 bases; J trimming: 0 bases; junction bases outside the gene matches: 1. CDR3 protein: CAGQGVSYNEQFF. Written as DNA, the CDR3 is TGTGCCGGACAGGGGGTCTCCTACAATGAGCAGTTCTTC.

The chain is built from TRBV19 and TRBJ1-2; 9 nucleotides agree with TRBD1. Per the germline V gene, CDR1 is LNHDA and CDR2 is SQIVND (reference sequence). Trimming cost V 9 bases and J 1 base; bases outside gene matches: 9. The CDR3 contains 15 residues. CDR3 amino acids: CASDTGTGNNYGYTF. The CDR3 DNA reads TGTGCCAGCGATACCGGGACAGGGAATAACTATGGCTACACCTTC.

This clone was seen only once. The V and J genes are TRBV27 and TRBJ1-5, with 11 bases aligning to TRBD1. The CDR3 has 15 residues. The V gene end was trimmed by 4 bases and the J gene end by 5 bases; junction bases not matched to a gene: 4. Germline V CDR1 and CDR2: MNHEY, SMNVEV (reference sequence). In DNA, the CDR3 is TGTGCCAGCAGTTCCTGGACAGGGGGCGATCAGCCCCAGCATTTT. Its translation: CASSSWTGGDQPQHF.

This chain connects TRBV27 to TRBJ2-3, with a tentative D call TRBD1 (8 bases). The CDR3 runs to 16 residues. Germline CDR1 reads MNHEY; CDR2 reads SMNVEV (reference sequence). Trimming shortened V by 5 bases and J by 3 bases, and 18 bases separated the two germline ends. CDR3 sequence reads: CASSLPGQGGTDTQYF. The CDR3 DNA follows: TGTGCCAGCAGTCTCCCAGGACAGGGAGGGACAGATACGCAGTATTTT.

V usage is TRBV15 and J usage is TRBJ1-2; 9 bases fit TRBD1. The germline gives CDR1 LNHNV, CDR2 YYDKDF (reference sequence). The CDR3 loop spans 15 amino acids. V trimming: 3 bases; J trimming: 5 bases; junction bases outside the gene matches: 7. CDR3 sequence: CATSRGQGLEYGYTF. For the CDR3, the DNA is TGTGCCACCAGCAGGGGACAGGGTTTAGAGTATGGCTACACCTTC. Full variable domain (outside the CDR3, taken from reference TRBV15 and TRBJ1-2): DAMVIQNPRYQVTQFGKPVTLSCSQTLNHNVMYWYQQKSSQAPKLLFHYYDKDFNNEADTPDNFQSRRPNTSFCFLDIRSPGLGDTAMYLCATSRGQGLEYGYTFGSGTRLTVV.

The chain couples TRBV27 to TRBJ2-7, with a tentative D call TRBD1 (5 bases). The CDR3 covers 14 residues. CDR1 is MNHEY, CDR2 SMNVEV, per germline (reference sequence). Trimming cost V 0 bases and J 3 bases, with 9 bases left between them. The CDR3 nucleotides read TGTGCCAGCAGTTTATCAAAGGGGATCTACGAGCAGTACTTC. Its translation: CASSLSKGIYEQYF.

The genes are TRBV7-8 and TRBJ2-7; 11 bases agree with TRBD2. With V trimmed by 6 bases and J by 0 bases, 10 bases remained unmatched. Looked up from germline, CDR1 is SGHVS and CDR2 is FQNEAQ. The length of the CDR3 is 17 residues. The CDR3 sequence: CASSFLAGGQSSYEQYF. The CDR3 region has the DNA TGTGCCAGCAGTTTCCTAGCGGGGGGCCAAAGCTCCTACGAGCAGTACTTC.

The CDR3 DNA follows: TGTGCCAGCAGCGCGGGACTAGCGGGGAATAATGAGCAGTTCTTC. Amino acids: CASSAGLAGNNEQFF. This chain uses TRBV11-3 with TRBJ2-1, with 13 bases fitting TRBD2. The CDR3 is 15 amino acids. Germline V gene data show CDR1 as SGHNT and CDR2 as YENEEA. V dropped 5 bases and J dropped 7; count of bases not matched to a gene: 5. Combining the CDR3 with reference TRBV11-3 and TRBJ2-1 gives the whole variable domain EAGVVQSPRYKIIEKKQPVAFWCNPISGHNTLYWYLQNLGQGPELLIRYENEEAVDDSQLPKDRFSAERLKGVDSTLKIQPAELGDSAVYLCASSAGLAGNNEQFFGPGTRLTVL.

The chain joins TRBV7-2 to TRBJ1-2; maybe TRBD1 (6 bases). CDR1 and CDR2 from the germline V gene are SGHTA and FQGNSA. Between the trimmed V and J ends, which lost 3 bases and 2 bases, there was a span of 10 bases. The CDR3 runs to 14 residues. The CDR3 is CASSLGTPNYGYTF. As DNA, the CDR3 is TGTGCCAGCAGCTTGGGGACACCCAACTATGGCTACACCTTC. The complete variable domain, with remaining parts taken from reference TRBV7-2 and TRBJ1-2, reads GAGVSQSPSNKVTEKGKDVELRCDPISGHTALYWYRQSLGQGLEFLIYFQGNSAPDKSGLPSDRFSAERTGGSVSTLTIQRTQQEDSAVYLCASSLGTPNYGYTFGSGTRLTVV.

The J gene is TRBJ2-5, the V gene TRBV5-1, with D possibly being TRBD1 (5 bases). The CDR3 has 13 residues. Trimming stripped 5 bases from V and 5 bases from J, with 13 bases between. Looked up from germline, CDR1 is SGHRS and CDR2 is YFSETQ. CDR3 in DNA: TGCGCCAGCAGAGGCTCAGGGATGGAGACCCAGTACTTC. Translating it yields CASRGSGMETQYF.